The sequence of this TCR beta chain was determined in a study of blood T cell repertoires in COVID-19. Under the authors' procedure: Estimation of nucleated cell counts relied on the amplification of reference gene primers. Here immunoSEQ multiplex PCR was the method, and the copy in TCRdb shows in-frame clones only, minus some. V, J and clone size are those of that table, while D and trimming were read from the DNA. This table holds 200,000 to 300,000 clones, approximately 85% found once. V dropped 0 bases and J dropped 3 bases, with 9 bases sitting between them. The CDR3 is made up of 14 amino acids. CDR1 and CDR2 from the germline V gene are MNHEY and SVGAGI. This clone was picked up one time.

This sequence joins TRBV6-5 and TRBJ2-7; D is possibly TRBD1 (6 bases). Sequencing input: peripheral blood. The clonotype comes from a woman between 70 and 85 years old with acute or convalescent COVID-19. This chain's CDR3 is CASSYSDRIYEQYF. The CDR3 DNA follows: TGTGCCAGCAGTTACTCGGACAGAATCTACGAGCAGTACTTC.